The T cell receptor beta chain under discussion was sequenced for a study of radiation and T cells in renal cell carcinoma. The CDR3 runs to 15 residues. Germline trimming cut 4 bases from V and 2 bases from J; bases unmatched to any gene: 6. CDR1 and CDR2 (germline): LGHNA, YSLEER. As for time point: blood 4 weeks post-SBRT, at nephrectomy. Treatment described: 15 Gy SBRT to primary tumor, nephrectomy 4 weeks later. Nephrectomy followed 15 Gy stereotactic body radiation by 4 weeks. General study points: From baseline, blood top tumor clonotypes peaked at 2 weeks post-radiation.

Sequenced by immunoSEQ multiplex PCR; TCRdb stores in-frame clones only, minus some. The sample lists about 64,000 clones, more than 60% occurring once. This clone has just a few counts. Its cognate antigen is unknown. The V call is TRBV4-3, the J call TRBJ2-3; TRBD2 matches at 7 bases. The starting material was blood, obtained from a patient whose treatment included radiotherapy and nephrectomy. This receptor was identified in a man aged 55-75 years with renal cell carcinoma. The CDR3 spells CASSPILAATDTQYF. Here the CDR3 DNA reads TGCGCCAGCAGCCCAATCCTAGCGGCCACAGATACGCAGTATTTT.